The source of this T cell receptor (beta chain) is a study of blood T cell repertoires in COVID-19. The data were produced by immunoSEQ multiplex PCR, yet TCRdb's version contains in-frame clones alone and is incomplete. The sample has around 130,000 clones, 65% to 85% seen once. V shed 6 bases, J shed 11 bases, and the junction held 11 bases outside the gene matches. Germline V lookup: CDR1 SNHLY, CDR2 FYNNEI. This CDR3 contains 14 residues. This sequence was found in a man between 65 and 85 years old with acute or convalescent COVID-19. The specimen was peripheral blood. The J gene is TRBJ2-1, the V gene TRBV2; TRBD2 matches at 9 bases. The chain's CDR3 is CASRARLAVYQQFF. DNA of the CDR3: TGTGCCAGCAGGGCCCGACTAGCGGTCTATCAGCAGTTCTTC.